This T cell receptor beta chain was profiled in a study of T-cell memory formation after mild COVID-19. Study details: For the most part, TCR clusters were specific to one donor.

With constant-segment primers, 5'RACE yielded cDNA libraries of TCR alpha and TCR beta that carried sample barcodes and UMIs. TCRdb fed the 5' RACE reads into MiXCR, producing one record per CDR3 protein. The data contain 250,000 to 300,000 distinct CDR3 sequences, 15% to 20% of them singletons. Remarks on this clonotype: Its antigen is still unknown.

Study conclusions and caveats: Largely, contracting CD4+ clones fell within CM and EM, and contracting CD8+ clones within EMRA. Whether second-wave clones peaking at day 37 were SARS-CoV-2 specific went unconfirmed.

This TCR was sampled from a man between 18 and 29 years old who had mild COVID-19 (a few samples of this study predate the infection). Cell type and time point are not known. The sample consisted of PBMCs or a T cell subset sorted from them (not recorded which).

In DNA, the CDR3 is TGTGCCAGCAGTTTAACAGGGGGCGCCCACACTGAAGCTTTCTTT. Translation gives CASSLTGGAHTEAFF. The V and J genes are TRBV27 and TRBJ1-1; 9 bases match TRBD1. The CDR3 is made up of 15 amino acids. J lost 3 bases, V lost 2 bases, and 4 bases had no gene match. Germline V lookup: CDR1 MNHEY, CDR2 SMNVEV (reference sequence).